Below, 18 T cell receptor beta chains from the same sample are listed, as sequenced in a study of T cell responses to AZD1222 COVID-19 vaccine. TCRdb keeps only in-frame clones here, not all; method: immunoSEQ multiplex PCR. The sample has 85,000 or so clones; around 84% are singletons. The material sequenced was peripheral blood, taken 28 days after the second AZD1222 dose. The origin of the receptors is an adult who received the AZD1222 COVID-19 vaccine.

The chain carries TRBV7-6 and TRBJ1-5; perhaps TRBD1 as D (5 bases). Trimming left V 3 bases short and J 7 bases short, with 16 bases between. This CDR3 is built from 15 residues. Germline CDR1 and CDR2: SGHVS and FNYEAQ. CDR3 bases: TGTGCCAGCAGCTTGAGTTGGGGCGCGGGGCAGCCCCAGCATTTT. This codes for CASSLSWGAGQPQHF.

The CDR3 sequence: CATSRDFGQGVTGELFF. The CDR3 DNA is TGTGCCACCAGCAGAGATTTCGGCCAGGGGGTGACCGGGGAGCTGTTTTTT. The J gene is TRBJ2-2, the V gene TRBV15; 7 positions match TRBD1. The CDR3 loop spans 17 amino acids. Germline trimming cut 0 bases from V and 5 bases from J; bases unmatched to any gene: 9. Germline lookup yields CDR1 LNHNV and CDR2 YYDKDF (reference sequence).

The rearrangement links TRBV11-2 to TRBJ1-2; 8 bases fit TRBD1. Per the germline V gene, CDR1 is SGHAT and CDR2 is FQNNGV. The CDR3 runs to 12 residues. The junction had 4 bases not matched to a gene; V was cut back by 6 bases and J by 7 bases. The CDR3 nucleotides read TGTGCCAGCAGTACAGGGGGAGGTGGCTACACCTTC. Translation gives CASSTGGGGYTF.

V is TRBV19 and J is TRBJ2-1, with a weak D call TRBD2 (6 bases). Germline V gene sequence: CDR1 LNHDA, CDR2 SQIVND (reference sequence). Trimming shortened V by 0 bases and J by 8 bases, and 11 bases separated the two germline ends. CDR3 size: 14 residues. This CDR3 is CASSIDGGDYEQFF. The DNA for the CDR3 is TGTGCCAGTAGTATAGACGGCGGGGATTATGAGCAGTTCTTC.

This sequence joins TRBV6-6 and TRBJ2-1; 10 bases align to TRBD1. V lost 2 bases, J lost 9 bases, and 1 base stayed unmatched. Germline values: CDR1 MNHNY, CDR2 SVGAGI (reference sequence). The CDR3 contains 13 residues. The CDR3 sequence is CASSYGDRGEQFF. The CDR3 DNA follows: TGTGCCAGCAGTTACGGGGACAGGGGTGAGCAGTTCTTC.

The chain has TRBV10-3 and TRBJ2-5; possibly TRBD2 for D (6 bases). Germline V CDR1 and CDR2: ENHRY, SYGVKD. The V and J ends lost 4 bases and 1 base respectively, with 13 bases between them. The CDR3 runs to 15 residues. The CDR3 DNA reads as TGTGCCATCAGTGGGGCCGCGGAGGGCCAAGAGACCCAGTACTTC. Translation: CAISGAAEGQETQYF.

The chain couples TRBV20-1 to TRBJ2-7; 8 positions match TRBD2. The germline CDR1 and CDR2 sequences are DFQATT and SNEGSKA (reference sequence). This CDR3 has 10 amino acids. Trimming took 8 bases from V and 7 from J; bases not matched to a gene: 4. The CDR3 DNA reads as TGCAGTCCGGGGGGGCCGGAGCAGTACTTC. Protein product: CSPGGPEQYF.

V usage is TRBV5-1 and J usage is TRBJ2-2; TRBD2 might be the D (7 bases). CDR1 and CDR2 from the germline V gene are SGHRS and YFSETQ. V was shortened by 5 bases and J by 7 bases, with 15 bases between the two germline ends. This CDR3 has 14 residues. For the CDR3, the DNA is TGCGCCAGCAGGGAAACGCGGGGGCGCGGGGAGCTGTTTTTT. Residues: CASRETRGRGELFF.

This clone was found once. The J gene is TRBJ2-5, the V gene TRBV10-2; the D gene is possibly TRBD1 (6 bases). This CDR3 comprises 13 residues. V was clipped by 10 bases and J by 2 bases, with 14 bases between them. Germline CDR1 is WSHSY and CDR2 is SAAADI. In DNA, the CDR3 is TGCGCCACCCGAGAGACAGGTCAAGAGACCCAGTACTTC. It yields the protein CATRETGQETQYF.

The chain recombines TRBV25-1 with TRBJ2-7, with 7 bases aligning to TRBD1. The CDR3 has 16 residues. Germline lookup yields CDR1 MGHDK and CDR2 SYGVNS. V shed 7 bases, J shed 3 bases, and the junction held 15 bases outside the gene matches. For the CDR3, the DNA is TGTGCCAGCACCCAAAAAGGGACAGTAGGTCACTACGAGCAGTACTTC. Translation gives CASTQKGTVGHYEQYF.

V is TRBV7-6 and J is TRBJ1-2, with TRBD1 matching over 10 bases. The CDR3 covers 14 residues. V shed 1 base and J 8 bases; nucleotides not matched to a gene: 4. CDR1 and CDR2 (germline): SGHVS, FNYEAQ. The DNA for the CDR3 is TGTGCCAGCAGCTTAGGGGACAGGGGCCGAGGCTACACCTTC. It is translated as CASSLGDRGRGYTF.

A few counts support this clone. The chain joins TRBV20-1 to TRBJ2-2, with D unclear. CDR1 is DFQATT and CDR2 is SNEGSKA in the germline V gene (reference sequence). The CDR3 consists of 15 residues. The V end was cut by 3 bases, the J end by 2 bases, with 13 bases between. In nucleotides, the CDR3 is TGCAGTGCTAGTATAAGGCCAGTAAACACCGGGGAGCTGTTTTTT. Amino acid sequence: CSASIRPVNTGELFF.

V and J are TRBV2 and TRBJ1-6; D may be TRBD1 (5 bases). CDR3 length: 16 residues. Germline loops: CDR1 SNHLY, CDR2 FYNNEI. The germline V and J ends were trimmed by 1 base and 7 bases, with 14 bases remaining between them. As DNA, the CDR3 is TGTGCCAGCAGTGAAGGCTATCAGGGCTCAAATTCACCCCTCCACTTT. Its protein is CASSEGYQGSNSPLHF.

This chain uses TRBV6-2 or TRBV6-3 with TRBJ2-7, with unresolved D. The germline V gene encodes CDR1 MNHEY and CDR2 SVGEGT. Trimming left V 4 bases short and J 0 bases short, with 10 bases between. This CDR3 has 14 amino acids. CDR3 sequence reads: CASSWAVLSYEQYF. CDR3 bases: TGTGCCAGCAGTTGGGCAGTCCTCTCCTACGAGCAGTACTTC.

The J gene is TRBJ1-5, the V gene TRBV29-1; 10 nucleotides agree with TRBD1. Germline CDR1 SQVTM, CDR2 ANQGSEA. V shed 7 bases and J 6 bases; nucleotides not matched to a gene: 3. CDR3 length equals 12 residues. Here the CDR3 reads CSARDRGQPQHF. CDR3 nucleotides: TGCAGCGCCCGGGACAGGGGTCAGCCCCAGCATTTT.

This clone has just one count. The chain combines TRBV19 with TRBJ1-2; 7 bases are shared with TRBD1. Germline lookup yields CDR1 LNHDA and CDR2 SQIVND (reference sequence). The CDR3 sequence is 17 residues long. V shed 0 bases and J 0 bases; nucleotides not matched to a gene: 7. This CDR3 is CASSIDLETGTNYGYTF. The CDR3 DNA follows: TGTGCCAGTAGTATAGACCTCGAGACAGGGACTAACTATGGCTACACCTTC. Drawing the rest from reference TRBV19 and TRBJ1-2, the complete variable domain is DGGITQSPKYLFRKEGQNVTLSCEQNLNHDAMYWYRQDPGQGLRLIYYSQIVNDFQKGDIAEGYSVSREKKESFPLTVTSAQKNPTAFYLCASSIDLETGTNYGYTFGSGTRLTVV.

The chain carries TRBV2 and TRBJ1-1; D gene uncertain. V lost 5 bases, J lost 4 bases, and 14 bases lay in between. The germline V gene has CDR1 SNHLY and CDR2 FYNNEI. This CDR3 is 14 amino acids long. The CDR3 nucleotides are TGTGCCAGCAGTTCCGGGAGGGCAAGCACTGAAGCTTTCTTT. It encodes CASSSGRASTEAFF.

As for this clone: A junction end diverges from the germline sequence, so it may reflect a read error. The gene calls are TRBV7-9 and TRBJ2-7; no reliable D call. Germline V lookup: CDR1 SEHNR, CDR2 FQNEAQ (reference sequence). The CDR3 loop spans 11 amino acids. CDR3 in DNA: TGTGCCAGCAGCTTAGCGTTAGGGCTGAACTTC. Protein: CASSLALGLNF.